This T cell receptor beta chain emerged from a study of cytomegalovirus exposure and HLA in healthy donors. The wider study: Samples from HLA-typed donors yielded around 85 million unique TCRs in an early data release. General study findings and limits: Reportedly, TCR beta sequences accurately predicted HLA-A and HLA-B alleles in most subjects. A later analysis reportedly identified an Asian-associated ancestry cluster as carrying fewer N-insertions than the 666-donor mean.

Primers included in the PCR were 60 Vbeta and 13 Jbeta primers. The data were produced by immunoSEQ multiplex PCR, yet TCRdb's version contains in-frame clones alone and is incomplete. Here the sample spans 150,000 to 200,000 clones, around 84% being singletons. In its sample, this clone was seen a few times. Its antigen is still unknown. The sequence came from a man younger than 35 in good health and CMV-seronegative. Sequencing input: PBMCs.

CDR3 protein: CASSSATGTEQYF. The CDR3 DNA is TGTGCCAGCAGCTCAGCCACAGGTACCGAGCAGTACTTC. The rearrangement links TRBV28 to TRBJ2-7; perhaps TRBD1 as D (5 bases). The ends were cut back, 6 bases at V and 6 bases at J, with 15 bases in the middle. The CDR3 runs 13 residues. Per germline, CDR1 MDHEN and CDR2 SYDVKM.